The 15 T cell receptor beta chains below were found in one sample sequenced in a study of cytomegalovirus exposure and HLA in healthy donors. Vbeta (60) and Jbeta (13) primers were used in the PCR. Repertoires were generated with immunoSEQ multiplex PCR, while TCRdb's copy carries only in-frame clones and drops some. In the table there are approximately 150,000 clones, over 70% of which are singletons. Specimen: PBMCs. The receptors come from a man aged 25 to 45 in good health and CMV-seropositive.

The chain couples TRBV5-6 to TRBJ2-3; 7 bases line up with TRBD1. Trimming took 0 bases from V and 7 from J; bases not matched to a gene: 5. There are 14 residues in the CDR3. Germline CDR1 and CDR2: SGHDT and YYEEEE. In DNA form, the CDR3 reads TGTGCCAGCAGCTTGGCGACAGGGTTGAATACGCAGTATTTT. Its protein is CASSLATGLNTQYF.

The chain employs TRBV5-4 and TRBJ2-3; the D gene is possibly TRBD2 (5 bases). V was cut by 2 bases and J by 5 bases, with 18 bases left in between. Looked up from germline, CDR1 is SGHNT and CDR2 is YYREEE (reference sequence). The CDR3 extends over 16 amino acids. CDR3 nucleotide sequence: TGTGCCAGCAGCTTCCTGGAGGCCCCGGCCCAAGATACGCAGTATTTT. It is translated as CASSFLEAPAQDTQYF.

The rearrangement uses TRBV7-2 and TRBJ2-1; 9 bases match TRBD1. This CDR3 has 15 residues. Losses at the gene ends were 3 bases for V and 4 bases for J; bases not matched to a gene: 4. Germline CDR1 reads SGHTA; CDR2 reads FQGNSA. CDR3 region: CASSFDRGGYNEQFF. DNA of the CDR3: TGTGCCAGCAGCTTCGACAGGGGGGGATACAATGAGCAGTTCTTC. Supplemented by reference TRBV7-2 and TRBJ2-1, the full variable domain reads GAGVSQSPSNKVTEKGKDVELRCDPISGHTALYWYRQSLGQGLEFLIYFQGNSAPDKSGLPSDRFSAERTGGSVSTLTIQRTQQEDSAVYLCASSFDRGGYNEQFFGPGTRLTVL.

The J gene is TRBJ1-1, the V gene TRBV19; the D gene is possibly TRBD1 (6 bases). The CDR3 is 13 residues long. V lost 6 bases and J lost 4, with 12 bases in between. Per the germline V gene, CDR1 is LNHDA and CDR2 is SQIVND (reference sequence). CDR3 DNA: TGTGCCAGTAGCAGCACGACAGGCACTGAAGCTTTCTTT. It specifies CASSSTTGTEAFF.

The chain employs TRBV13 and TRBJ2-5; 9 bases align to TRBD2. The CDR3 has 14 residues. The germline CDR1 and CDR2 sequences are PRHDT and FYEKMQ (reference sequence). V shed 5 bases and J 5 bases; nucleotides not matched to a gene: 6. The CDR3 DNA sequence: TGTGCCAGCAGCCTTAGCGGGGGATACGAGACCCAGTACTTC. Its protein product is CASSLSGGYETQYF.

The chain combines TRBV29-1 with TRBJ1-5; maybe TRBD1 (6 bases). Trimming took 7 bases from V and 9 from J, leaving 19 bases between them. The germline CDR1 and CDR2 sequences are SQVTM and ANQGSEA. There are 13 residues in the CDR3. CDR3 nucleotide sequence: TGCAGCGCTTCACAGGTCCCACAGGGGCCCCAGCATTTT. This gives the protein CSASQVPQGPQHF.

This chain links TRBV6-5 with TRBJ2-5; D unresolved. The V end was cut by 4 bases, the J end by 3 bases, with 9 bases between. CDR3 length: 13 amino acids. The germline gives CDR1 MNHEY, CDR2 SVGAGI. CDR3 in amino acids: CASSFGREETQYF. The CDR3 region has the DNA TGTGCCAGCAGTTTTGGCCGGGAAGAGACCCAGTACTTC.

V gene TRBV28 combines with J gene TRBJ1-2; TRBD1 might be the D (5 bases). Germline V gene lookup returns CDR1 MDHEN and CDR2 SYDVKM. There are 14 residues in the CDR3. The V end lost 10 bases, the J end lost 7 bases, and 22 bases lay between the germline ends. CDR3 nucleotides: TGTGCCACCCTCCCCGGGACTGTAGAAGGTGGCTACACCTTC. Protein: CATLPGTVEGGYTF.

The gene calls are TRBV6-5 and TRBJ2-5, with D possibly being TRBD1 (6 bases). Between the trimmed V and J ends, which lost 0 bases and 2 bases, there was a span of 13 bases. The CDR3 has 16 amino acids. From germline, CDR1 is MNHEY and CDR2 SVGAGI. The CDR3: CASSYSGQGKQETQYF. CDR3 coding DNA: TGTGCCAGCAGTTACTCGGGGCAGGGGAAACAAGAGACCCAGTACTTC.

Only a few counts were recorded for this clone. The chain combines TRBV7-8 with TRBJ2-7; 7 bases are shared with TRBD2. The CDR3 consists of 16 residues. Germline V gives CDR1 SGHVS, CDR2 FQNEAQ. The ends lost 2 bases at V and 2 bases at J; junction bases unmatched: 9. The CDR3 nucleotides read TGTGCCAGCAGCTTATATCGGCAGCGGGATCCCTACGAGCAGTACTTC. Amino acids: CASSLYRQRDPYEQYF.

The chain carries TRBV5-6 and TRBJ2-2; 9 bases line up with TRBD2. This CDR3 region has 16 residues. J gave up 7 bases and V 1 base, and 8 bases lay outside the gene matches. Germline CDR1 and CDR2: SGHDT and YYEEEE. This CDR3 reads CASSLPPGLAGGELFF. DNA for the CDR3: TGTGCCAGCAGCTTGCCCCCGGGACTAGCAGGCGGGGAGCTGTTTTTT.

This rearrangement joins TRBV11-3 to TRBJ2-5; D is uncertain. Germline assignment: CDR1 SGHNT and CDR2 YENEEA. V dropped 1 base and J dropped 3 bases, with 6 bases sitting between them. This CDR3 is 13 amino acids long. CDR3 protein: CASSLGLEETQYF. CDR3 nucleotide sequence: TGTGCCAGCAGCTTAGGATTAGAAGAGACCCAGTACTTC.

V gene TRBV5-1 combines with J gene TRBJ2-7, with D possibly TRBD2 on 6 matching bases. Germline V gene data show CDR1 as SGHRS and CDR2 as YFSETQ. The V end lost 3 bases, the J end lost 12 bases, and 16 bases lay between the germline ends. The CDR3 has 12 amino acids. DNA for the CDR3: TGCGCCAGCAGCTCGGCCGGACTATCGCCGTACTTC. Protein product: CASSSAGLSPYF. Full variable domain (rest looked up from reference TRBV5-1 and TRBJ2-7): KAGVTQTPRYLIKTRGQQVTLSCSPISGHRSVSWYQQTPGQGLQFLFEYFSETQRNKGNFPGRFSGRQFSNSRSEMNVSTLELGDSALYLCASSSAGLSPYFGPGTRLTVT.

The rearrangement uses TRBV10-3 and TRBJ2-3, with 12 bases identical to TRBD2. Trimming cost V 0 bases and J 4 bases; bases outside gene matches: 14. The germline V gene has CDR1 ENHRY and CDR2 SYGVKD. CDR3 length equals 20 residues. For the CDR3, the DNA is TGTGCCATCAGTGAGTCGATTCTAGCGGGGGGGCTGAACCCGCCAGATACGCAGTATTTT. It codes for CAISESILAGGLNPPDTQYF.

The V call is TRBV27, the J call TRBJ1-1; 9 bases are shared with TRBD1. The ends lost 4 bases at V and 2 bases at J; junction bases unmatched: 5. CDR1 is MNHEY and CDR2 is SMNVEV in the germline V gene (reference sequence). This CDR3 spans 15 amino acids. Here the CDR3 DNA reads TGTGCCAGCAGTTCTAGGACAGGGGCTAACACTGAAGCTTTCTTT. Its translation is CASSSRTGANTEAFF.